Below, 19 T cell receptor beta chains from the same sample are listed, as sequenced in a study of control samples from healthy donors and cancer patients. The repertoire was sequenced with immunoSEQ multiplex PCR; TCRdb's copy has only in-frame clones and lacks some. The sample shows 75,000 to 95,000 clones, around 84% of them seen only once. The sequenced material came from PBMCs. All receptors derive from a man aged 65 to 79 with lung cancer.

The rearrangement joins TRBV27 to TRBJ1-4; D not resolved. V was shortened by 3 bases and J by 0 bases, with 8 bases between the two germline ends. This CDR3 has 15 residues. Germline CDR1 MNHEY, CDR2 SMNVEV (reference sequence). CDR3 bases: TGTGCCAGCAGTTTCACAGCGCCAACTAATGAAAAACTGTTTTTT. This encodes CASSFTAPTNEKLFF.

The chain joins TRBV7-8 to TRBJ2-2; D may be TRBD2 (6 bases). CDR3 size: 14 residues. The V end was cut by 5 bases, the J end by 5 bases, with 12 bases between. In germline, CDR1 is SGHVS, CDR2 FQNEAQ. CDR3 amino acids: CASSLLEGTGELFF. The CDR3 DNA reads TGTGCCAGCAGCCTACTGGAGGGGACCGGGGAGCTGTTTTTT. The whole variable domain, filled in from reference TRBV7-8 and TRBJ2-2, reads GAGVSQSPRYKVAKRGQDVALRCDPISGHVSLFWYQQALGQGPEFLTYFQNEAQLDKSGLPSDRFFAERPEGSVSTLKIQRTQQEDSAVYLCASSLLEGTGELFFGEGSRLTVL.

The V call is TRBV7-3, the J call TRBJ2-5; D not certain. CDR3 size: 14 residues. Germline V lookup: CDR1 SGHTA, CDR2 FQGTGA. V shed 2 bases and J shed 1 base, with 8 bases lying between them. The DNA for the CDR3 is TGTGCCAGCAGCTTAGACGCCAGCCAAGAGACCCAGTACTTC. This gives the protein CASSLDASQETQYF.

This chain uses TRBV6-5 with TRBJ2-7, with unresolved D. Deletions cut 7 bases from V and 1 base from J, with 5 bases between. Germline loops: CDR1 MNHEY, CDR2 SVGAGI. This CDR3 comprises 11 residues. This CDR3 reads CASTQSYEQYF. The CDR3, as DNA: TGTGCCAGCACTCAATCCTACGAGCAGTACTTC.

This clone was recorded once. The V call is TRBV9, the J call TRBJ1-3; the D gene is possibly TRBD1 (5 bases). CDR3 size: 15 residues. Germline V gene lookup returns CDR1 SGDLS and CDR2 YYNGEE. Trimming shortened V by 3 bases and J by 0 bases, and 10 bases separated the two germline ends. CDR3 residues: CASSGGGRSGNTIYF. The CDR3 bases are TGTGCCAGCAGCGGGGGCGGACGCTCTGGAAACACCATATATTTT.

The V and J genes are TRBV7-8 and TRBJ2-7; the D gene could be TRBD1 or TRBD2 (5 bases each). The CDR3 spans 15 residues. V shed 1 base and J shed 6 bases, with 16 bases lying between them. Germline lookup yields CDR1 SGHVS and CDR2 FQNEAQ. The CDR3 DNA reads TGTGCCAGCAGCTTAGGGGGGATAGCGCCGTTCGAGCAGTACTTC. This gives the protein CASSLGGIAPFEQYF.

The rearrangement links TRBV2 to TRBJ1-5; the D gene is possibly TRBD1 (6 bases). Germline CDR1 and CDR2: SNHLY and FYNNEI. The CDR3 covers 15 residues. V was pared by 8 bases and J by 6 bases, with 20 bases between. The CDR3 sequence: CASRGSGGAIQPQHF. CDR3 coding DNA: TGTGCCAGCCGGGGTTCCGGGGGGGCAATTCAGCCCCAGCATTTT.

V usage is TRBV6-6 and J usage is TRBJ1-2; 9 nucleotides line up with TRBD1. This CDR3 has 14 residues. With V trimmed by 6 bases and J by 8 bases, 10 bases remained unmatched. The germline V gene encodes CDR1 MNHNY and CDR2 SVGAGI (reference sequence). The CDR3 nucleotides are TGTGCCAGCAGAAGGGACAGGGAACCCTACGGCTACACCTTC. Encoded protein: CASRRDREPYGYTF.

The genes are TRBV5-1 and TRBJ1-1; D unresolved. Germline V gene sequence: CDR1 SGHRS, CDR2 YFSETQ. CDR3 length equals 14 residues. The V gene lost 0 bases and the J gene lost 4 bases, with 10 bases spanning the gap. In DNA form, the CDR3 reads TGCGCCAGCAGCTTGGGGGGAACGGGCACTGAAGCTTTCTTT. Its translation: CASSLGGTGTEAFF.

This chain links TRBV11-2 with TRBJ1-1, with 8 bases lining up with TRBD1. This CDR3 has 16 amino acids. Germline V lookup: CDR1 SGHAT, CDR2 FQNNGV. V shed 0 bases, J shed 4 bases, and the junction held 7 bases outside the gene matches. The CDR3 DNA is TGTGCCAGCAGCTTAGAAAATCTTGGACAGGGCACTGAAGCTTTCTTT. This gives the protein CASSLENLGQGTEAFF.

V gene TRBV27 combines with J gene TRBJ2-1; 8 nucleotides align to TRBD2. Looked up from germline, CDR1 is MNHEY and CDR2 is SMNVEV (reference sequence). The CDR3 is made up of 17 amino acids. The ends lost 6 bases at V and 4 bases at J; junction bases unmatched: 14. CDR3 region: CASRTLSGTKVYNEQFF. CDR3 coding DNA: TGTGCCAGCAGGACTCTTAGCGGGACTAAGGTTTACAATGAGCAGTTCTTC.

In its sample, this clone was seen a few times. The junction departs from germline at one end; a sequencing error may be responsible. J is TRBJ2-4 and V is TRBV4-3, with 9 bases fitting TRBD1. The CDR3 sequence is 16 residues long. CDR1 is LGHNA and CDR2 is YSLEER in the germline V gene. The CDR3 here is CASSQGGGTGKSIQYF. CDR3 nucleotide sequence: TGCGCCAGCAGCCAAGGGGGTGGGACAGGGAAAAGCATTCAGTACTTC.

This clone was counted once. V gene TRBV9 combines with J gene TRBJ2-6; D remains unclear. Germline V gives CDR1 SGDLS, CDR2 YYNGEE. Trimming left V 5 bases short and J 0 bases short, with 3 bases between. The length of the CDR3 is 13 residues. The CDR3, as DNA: TGTGCCAGCAGTTCCTCTGGGGCCAACGTCCTGACTTTC. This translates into CASSSSGANVLTF.

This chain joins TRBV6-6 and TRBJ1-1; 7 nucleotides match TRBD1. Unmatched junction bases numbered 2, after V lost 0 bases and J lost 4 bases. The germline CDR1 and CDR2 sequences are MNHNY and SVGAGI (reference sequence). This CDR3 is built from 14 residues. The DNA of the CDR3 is TGTGCCAGCAGTTACTCCCCAGGGGGCACTGAAGCTTTCTTT. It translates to CASSYSPGGTEAFF.

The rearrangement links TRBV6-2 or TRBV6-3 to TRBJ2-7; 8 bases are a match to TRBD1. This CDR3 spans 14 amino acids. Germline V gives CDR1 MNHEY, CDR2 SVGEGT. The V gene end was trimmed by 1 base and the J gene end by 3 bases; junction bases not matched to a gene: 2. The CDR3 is CASSYFGQGYEQYF. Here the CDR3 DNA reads TGTGCCAGCAGTTACTTCGGACAGGGCTACGAGCAGTACTTC.

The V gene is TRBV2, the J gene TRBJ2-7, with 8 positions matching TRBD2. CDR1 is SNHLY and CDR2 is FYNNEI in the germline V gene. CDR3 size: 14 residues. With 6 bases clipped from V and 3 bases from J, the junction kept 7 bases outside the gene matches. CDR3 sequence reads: CASRPTSADYEQYF. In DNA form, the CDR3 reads TGTGCCAGCAGGCCGACTAGCGCCGACTACGAGCAGTACTTC.

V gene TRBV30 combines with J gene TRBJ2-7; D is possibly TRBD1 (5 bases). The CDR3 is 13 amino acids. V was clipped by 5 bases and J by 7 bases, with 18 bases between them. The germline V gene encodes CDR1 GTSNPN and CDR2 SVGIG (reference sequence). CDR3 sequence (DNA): TGTGCCTGGGCCCTTCAGCAGGGTTCTGAGCAGTACTTC. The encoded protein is CAWALQQGSEQYF.

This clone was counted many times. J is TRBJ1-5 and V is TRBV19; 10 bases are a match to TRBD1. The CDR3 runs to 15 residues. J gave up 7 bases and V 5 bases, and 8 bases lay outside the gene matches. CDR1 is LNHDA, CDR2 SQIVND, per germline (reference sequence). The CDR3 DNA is TGTGCCAGTAGTTCCGGACAGGGGGGTGGACAGCCCCAGCATTTT. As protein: CASSSGQGGGQPQHF.

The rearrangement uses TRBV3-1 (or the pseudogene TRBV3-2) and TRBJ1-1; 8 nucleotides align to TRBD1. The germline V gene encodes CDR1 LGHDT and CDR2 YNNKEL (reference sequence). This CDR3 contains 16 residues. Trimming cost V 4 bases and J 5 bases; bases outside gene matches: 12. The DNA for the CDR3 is TGTGCCAGCAGCCTTTATGGACAGGGCGGCAATACTGAAGCTTTCTTT. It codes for CASSLYGQGGNTEAFF.